Each of the 23 T cell receptor beta chains below was sequenced from the same sample in a study of T cells in localized non-small cell lung cancer. The assay was immunoSEQ multiplex PCR, and TCRdb's table has in-frame clones only and misses some. The data show fewer than 45,000 clones, about 90% seen once. The material was peripheral blood, obtained before any cancer treatment. All receptors derive from a female donor over 55 with stage I squamous cell lung carcinoma.

V and J are TRBV18 and TRBJ2-2; 14 bases are a match to TRBD2. Germline lookup yields CDR1 KGHSH and CDR2 LQKENI. V gave up 2 bases and J gave up 9 bases; unmatched junction bases: 5. This CDR3 spans 16 amino acids. The CDR3 sequence: CASSPGGTSGRWELFF. The CDR3, as DNA: TGTGCCAGCTCACCAGGCGGGACTAGCGGGAGATGGGAGCTGTTTTTT.

The chain carries TRBV14 and TRBJ1-2; maybe TRBD1 (5 bases). Germline V gene sequence: CDR1 SGHDN, CDR2 FVKESK. With 0 bases removed from V and 8 bases from J, the gap between germline ends came to 13 bases. There are 14 residues in the CDR3. CDR3 DNA: TGTGCCAGCAGCCAAGAATGGGGGTCAAAGGGCTACACCTTC. It translates to CASSQEWGSKGYTF. The variable domain in full, with the rest retrieved from reference TRBV14 and TRBJ1-2, is EAGVTQFPSHSVIEKGQTVTLRCDPISGHDNLYWYRRVMGKEIKFLLHFVKESKQDESGMPNNRFLAERTGGTYSTLKVQPAELEDSGVYFCASSQEWGSKGYTFGSGTRLTVV.

The chain recombines TRBV4-1 with TRBJ2-7; D might be TRBD1 (6 bases). The CDR3 runs to 15 residues. Trimming pared 6 bases from V and 6 bases from J, leaving 21 bases between. Germline assignment: CDR1 MGHRA and CDR2 YSYEKL. The CDR3 loop reads CASRQIRQEKGEQYF. The CDR3 DNA reads as TGCGCCAGCAGGCAAATTAGACAGGAGAAGGGCGAGCAGTACTTC.

This clone was observed a single time. This chain connects TRBV30 to TRBJ1-1; D not certain. This CDR3 comprises 12 residues. V was cut by 2 bases and J by 5 bases, with 9 bases left in between. Germline CDR1 and CDR2: GTSNPN and SVGIG (reference sequence). The CDR3 coding sequence is TGTGCCTGGAGTCTTCGTAGTACTGAAGCTTTCTTT. Amino acids: CAWSLRSTEAFF.

CDR3 in amino acids: CASRDRGLPNYGYTF. CDR3 nucleotide sequence: TGTGCCAGCAGAGACAGGGGCTTGCCTAACTATGGCTACACCTTC. V usage is TRBV27 and J usage is TRBJ1-2, with 8 bases matching TRBD1. The CDR3 loop spans 15 amino acids. The ends lost 6 bases at V and 0 bases at J; junction bases unmatched: 6. CDR1 and CDR2 (germline): MNHEY, SMNVEV (reference sequence).

The rearrangement joins TRBV6-5 to TRBJ2-5; tentative D call: TRBD1 (6 bases). The CDR3 has 12 residues. From germline, CDR1 is MNHEY and CDR2 SVGAGI. V lost 8 bases to trimming and J lost 5 bases, with 12 bases between them. CDR3 in DNA: TGTGCCAGCTCCAGGGGCCGGGAGACCCAGTACTTC. It codes for CASSRGRETQYF.

This rearrangement joins TRBV7-3 to TRBJ1-1, with 9 bases identical to TRBD1. CDR3 length: 14 residues. With 4 bases clipped from V and 5 bases from J, the junction kept 5 bases outside the gene matches. Germline V CDR1 and CDR2: SGHTA, FQGTGA. This chain's CDR3 is CASSSTGGPTEAFF. In DNA, the CDR3 is TGTGCCAGCAGCTCAACAGGGGGCCCGACTGAAGCTTTCTTT.

The chain links TRBV6-5 to TRBJ2-7; weak D call: TRBD2 (6 bases). The V end lost 5 bases, the J end lost 4 bases, and 18 bases lay between the germline ends. Germline CDR1 reads MNHEY; CDR2 reads SVGAGI. CDR3 length: 15 amino acids. The CDR3 nucleotides read TGTGCCAGCAGTCCCTTTTGGGGGAGGTCGTACGAGCAGTACTTC. Its translation is CASSPFWGRSYEQYF.

V usage is TRBV12-2 and J usage is TRBJ2-1; the tabulated D call, TRBD2, remains unverified against the DNA. TRBV12-2 is a listed pseudogene. This CDR3 comprises 15 residues. CDR3 coding DNA: TGTGCAAGTCAAAAGGGGCTAGCGGGCCTCAATGAGCAGTTCTTC. As protein: CASQKGLAGLNEQFF.

The V call is TRBV5-1, the J call TRBJ1-1; possible D gene TRBD1, 5 bases. The CDR3 totals 15 residues. Germline-derived CDR1 and CDR2 are SGHRS and YFSETQ. V lost 4 bases and J 0 bases, leaving 13 bases between the germline ends. CDR3 DNA sequence: TGCGCCAGCAGCGCAGACGGGGACCTGAACACTGAAGCTTTCTTT. Protein: CASSADGDLNTEAFF.

The chain joins TRBV7-8 to TRBJ2-2; unclear D gene. Germline V gene sequence: CDR1 SGHVS, CDR2 FQNEAQ. Trimming cost V 8 bases and J 3 bases, with 19 bases left between them. The CDR3 is 16 amino acids. CDR3 bases: TGTGCCAGCTCCAGATCTCTTTCTTTATACACCGGGGAGCTGTTTTTT. Amino acid sequence: CASSRSLSLYTGELFF.

The CDR3 DNA reads as TGCGCCAGCAGCCCTTCGACTAGCGGGAGGGCCGAGGAGCTGTTTTTT. Translation gives CASSPSTSGRAEELFF. This chain uses TRBV5-1 with TRBJ2-2; 14 positions match TRBD2. V lost 4 bases, J lost 10 bases, and 9 bases stayed unmatched. The CDR3 length is 16 residues. The germline gives CDR1 SGHRS, CDR2 YFSETQ.

The chain employs TRBV19 and TRBJ1-5; D remains unclear. V was cut by 5 bases and J by 2 bases, with 16 bases left in between. The CDR3 has 16 amino acids. Germline V gene sequence: CDR1 LNHDA, CDR2 SQIVND (reference sequence). The CDR3 coding sequence is TGTGCCAGTAGTCCCCTGCTGCCTAGGGGCAATCAGCCCCAGCATTTT. Translating gives CASSPLLPRGNQPQHF.

The CDR3 DNA reads TGTGCCAGCAGTCTGGGGTCTAGCGGAACCACAGATACGCAGTATTTT. Amino acid sequence: CASSLGSSGTTDTQYF. V and J are TRBV5-4 and TRBJ2-3; 7 bases align to TRBD2. The CDR3 length is 16 residues. The V gene end was trimmed by 5 bases and the J gene end by 2 bases; junction bases not matched to a gene: 11. CDR1 SGHNT and CDR2 YYREEE come from the germline V gene (reference sequence).

CDR3 nucleotide sequence: TGTGCCAGCAGCTTTAGACAGGCGCATGGCTACACCTTC. Translated, it gives CASSFRQAHGYTF. J is TRBJ1-2 and V is TRBV11-2, with D possibly TRBD1 on 6 matching bases. Trimming left V 3 bases short and J 6 bases short, with 11 bases between. This CDR3 comprises 13 residues. The germline V gene has CDR1 SGHAT and CDR2 FQNNGV.

The chain employs TRBV4-2 and TRBJ2-7; TRBD1 matches 10 bases. CDR1 LGHNA and CDR2 YNFKEQ come from the germline V gene. The junction had 5 bases not matched to a gene; V was cut back by 4 bases and J by 5 bases. The CDR3 has 14 amino acids. CDR3 nucleotides: TGTGCCAGCAGCCGACGGACAGGGGGGCACGAGCAGTACTTC. Translated: CASSRRTGGHEQYF.

The gene calls are TRBV15 and TRBJ2-1; 11 bases fit TRBD2. The length of the CDR3 is 15 residues. Trimming at V came to 5 bases and at J to 10 bases, leaving 10 bases not matched to a gene. The germline V gene encodes CDR1 LNHNV and CDR2 YYDKDF (reference sequence). Here the CDR3 DNA reads TGTGCCACCAGCGTATTTAGCGGGAGGGCCGAAGAGCAGTTCTTC. Translated: CATSVFSGRAEEQFF. Drawing the rest from reference TRBV15 and TRBJ2-1, the complete variable domain is DAMVIQNPRYQVTQFGKPVTLSCSQTLNHNVMYWYQQKSSQAPKLLFHYYDKDFNNEADTPDNFQSRRPNTSFCFLDIRSPGLGDTAMYLCATSVFSGRAEEQFFGPGTRLTVL.

The genes are TRBV5-1 and TRBJ2-1; no clear D. The CDR3 loop spans 15 amino acids. The V and J ends lost 3 bases and 4 bases respectively, with 14 bases between them. CDR1 SGHRS and CDR2 YFSETQ come from the germline V gene. The CDR3 region has the DNA TGCGCCAGCAGCTCCGGAAGGCAGCCTTACAATGAGCAGTTCTTC. This gives the protein CASSSGRQPYNEQFF.

The chain carries TRBV7-8 and TRBJ2-1; possibly TRBD1 for D (6 bases). This CDR3 region has 13 residues. Germline V gene data show CDR1 as SGHVS and CDR2 as FQNEAQ. Trimming took 5 bases from V and 9 from J, leaving 14 bases between them. CDR3 sequence (DNA): TGTGCCAGCAGCCTGACAGGTATCACTGAGCAGTTCTTC. It specifies CASSLTGITEQFF.

This chain links TRBV23-1 with TRBJ2-1; D gene unclear. TRBV23-1 is noted as an ORF with a role that remains uncertain. This CDR3 is 12 amino acids long. Trimming removed 3 bases at V and 4 bases at J, with 4 bases between. The CDR3 DNA follows: TGCGCCAGCAGTCACGATTACAATGAGCAGTTCTTC. Translated, it gives CASSHDYNEQFF.

This clone was picked up a small number of times. The chain links TRBV18 to TRBJ2-1; D gene uncertain. The V end was cut by 6 bases, the J end by 0 bases, with 3 bases between. The CDR3 spans 12 residues. In germline, CDR1 is KGHSH, CDR2 LQKENI. The CDR3 region is CASSRSYNEQFF. DNA of the CDR3: TGTGCCAGCTCTCGCTCCTACAATGAGCAGTTCTTC.

The rearrangement joins TRBV7-9 to TRBJ2-7; no firm D call. Germline V gene sequence: CDR1 SEHNR, CDR2 FQNEAQ (reference sequence). V dropped 1 base and J dropped 6 bases, with 7 bases sitting between them. The CDR3 covers 12 residues. The CDR3 reads CASSLDFREQYF. CDR3 in DNA: TGTGCCAGCAGCTTAGACTTCCGCGAGCAGTACTTC. Looking up the rest from reference TRBV7-9 and TRBJ2-7 gives the full variable domain: DTGVSQNPRHKITKRGQNVTFRCDPISEHNRLYWYRQTLGQGPEFLTYFQNEAQLEKSRLLSDRFSAERPKGSFSTLEIQRTEQGDSAMYLCASSLDFREQYFGPGTRLTVT.

The V and J genes are TRBV7-9 and TRBJ1-2; D gene ambiguous. Trimming removed 4 bases from V and 4 bases from J, with 19 bases in between. This CDR3 spans 16 amino acids. CDR1 and CDR2 (germline): SEHNR, FQNEAQ (reference sequence). The CDR3 reads CASSSGAHGKTYGYTF. The CDR3 DNA reads TGTGCCAGCAGCTCCGGTGCCCATGGAAAGACCTATGGCTACACCTTC.